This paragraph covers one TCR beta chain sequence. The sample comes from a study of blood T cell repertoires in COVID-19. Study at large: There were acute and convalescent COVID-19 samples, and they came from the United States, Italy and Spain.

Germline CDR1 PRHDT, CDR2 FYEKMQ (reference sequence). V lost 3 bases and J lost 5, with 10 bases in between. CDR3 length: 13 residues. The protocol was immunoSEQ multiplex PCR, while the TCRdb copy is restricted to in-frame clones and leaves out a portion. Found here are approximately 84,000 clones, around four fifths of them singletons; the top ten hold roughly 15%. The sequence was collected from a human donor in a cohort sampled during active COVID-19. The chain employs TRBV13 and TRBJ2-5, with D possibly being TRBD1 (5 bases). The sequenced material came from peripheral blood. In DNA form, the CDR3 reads TGTGCCAGCAGCTTCTGGGGCCAGGAGACCCAGTACTTC. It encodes CASSFWGQETQYF.